The present TCR beta chain was sequenced within a study of blood T cell repertoires in COVID-19. The wider study: Samples came from the United States, Italy and Spain, spanning acute and convalescent COVID-19. The cDNA or gDNA used as material had been derived from T cells, B-cell-depleted T cells, or PBMCs.

In the authors' methods: The assay estimated nucleated cells by amplifying reference gene primers. TCRdb keeps only in-frame clones here, not all; method: immunoSEQ multiplex PCR. V and J calls plus clone size are reproduced from that table; the DNA served to infer D and trimming. Of approximately 140,000 clones in the sample, around 79% were seen once. The CDR3 is 11 amino acids. Germline CDR1 is SGHAT and CDR2 is FQNNGV. A word on this clone: Other DNA variants within this sample encode the same CDR3.

The receptor comes from a man aged 60 to 69 with acute or convalescent COVID-19. This rearrangement joins TRBV11-2 to TRBJ2-7; no reliable D call. Sequencing was performed on peripheral blood. For the CDR3, the DNA is TGTGCTTCCAGCCTAGCCTACGAGCAGTACTTC. Protein product: CASSLAYEQYF. The whole variable domain, filled in from reference TRBV11-2 and TRBJ2-7, reads EAGVAQSPRYKIIEKRQSVAFWCNPISGHATLYWYQQILGQGPKLLIQFQNNGVVDDSQLPKDRFSAERLKGVDSTLKIQPAKLEDSAVYLCASSLAYEQYFGPGTRLTVT.